This T cell receptor beta chain was captured by sequencing in a study of CD8 T cells in ankylosing spondylitis. The study, taken as a whole, reports: The clones that were linked to disease were reported to be significantly enriched in matched synovial fluid samples from ankylosing spondylitis patients.

V lost 0 bases to trimming and J lost 2 bases, with 7 bases between them. Germline V lookup: CDR1 DFQATT, CDR2 SNEGSKA (reference sequence). This CDR3 is built from 13 residues. TCRdb analysed the 5' RACE reads with MiXCR anew, one entry per CDR3 protein. The sample lists 130,000 or so distinct CDR3 sequences, about 7% occurring once. In its sample, this clonotype was seen many times. Its antigen is as yet unknown. This receptor was taken from a male donor with ankylosing spondylitis or in good health (not recorded which). The chain employs TRBV20-1 and TRBJ2-5, with D perhaps TRBD2 (5 bases). Input material: blood, either unsorted or a sorted T cell fraction (not recorded which). The CDR3 sequence: CSAREREQETQYF. The DNA of the CDR3 is TGCAGTGCTAGAGAGAGGGAACAAGAGACCCAGTACTTC.